The present T cell receptor beta chain was sequenced within a study of long-term antiretroviral therapy in people with HIV. Study-wide findings and caveats: Relative to transplant donor controls, diversity remained lower despite increasing after ART.

The CDR3 is 16 amino acids. Trimming pared 0 bases from V and 0 bases from J, leaving 10 bases between. Germline V CDR1 and CDR2: WSHSY, SAAADI. Note on this clone: The antigen remains undetermined.

An immunoSEQ assay, version v3.0, was performed at survey level. Profiled with immunoSEQ multiplex PCR; TCRdb holds only in-frame clones, not every one. In the table there are 20,000 to 30,000 clones, roughly 84% of which are singletons. Before they underwent DNA extraction, samples held about 1-10 million cryopreserved PBMC. This TCR derives from a man aged 35 to 55 with HIV. The chain combines TRBV10-2 with TRBJ2-3; D ambiguous. Here the sequenced sample was unsorted PBMCs, taken roughly 4.8 years after starting antiretroviral therapy. The CDR3 sequence is CASSESSVLSTDTQYF. CDR3 DNA sequence: TGCGCCAGCAGTGAGTCTTCGGTTCTGAGCACAGATACGCAGTATTTT.